The 10 T cell receptor beta chains reported below all come from one sample, sequenced in a study of blood T cell repertoires in COVID-19. This table comes from immunoSEQ multiplex PCR, and its TCRdb copy is limited to in-frame clones, with some not included. The sample lists about 220,000 clones, 82% occurring once. What was sequenced was PBMCs or T cells enriched from blood (not recorded which). Receptors originate from a man in his forties who had recovered from COVID-19.

V is TRBV29-1 and J is TRBJ2-1; no clear D gene. The CDR3 has 11 residues. CDR1 and CDR2 from the germline V gene are SQVTM and ANQGSEA. V lost 0 bases and J 8 bases, leaving 5 bases between the germline ends. CDR3 amino acids: CSVEEFDEQFF. CDR3 nucleotides: TGCAGCGTTGAAGAGTTCGATGAGCAGTTCTTC.

This clone was counted once. The rearrangement uses TRBV7-7 and TRBJ2-3; D uncertain. There are 16 residues in the CDR3. V was clipped by 4 bases and J by 1 base, with 15 bases between them. Germline values: CDR1 SSHAT, CDR2 FNYEAQ (reference sequence). The CDR3 DNA is TGTGCCAGCAGCTCTCTACCTGCGCCCGGCACAGATACGCAGTATTTT. Its protein is CASSSLPAPGTDTQYF.

The V gene is TRBV6-1, the J gene TRBJ1-6; D is possibly TRBD1 (6 bases). V was pared by 1 base and J by 10 bases, with 17 bases between. The CDR3 has 16 amino acids. Germline CDR1 reads MNHNS; CDR2 reads SASEGT. For the CDR3, the DNA is TGTGCCAGCAGTGAAGGGCCCGGGCTTAGGGGGTCACCCCTCCACTTT. It encodes CASSEGPGLRGSPLHF.

The chain uses TRBV7-2 and TRBJ1-5; D is possibly TRBD1 (5 bases). CDR1 is SGHTA and CDR2 is FQGNSA in the germline V gene. V gave up 4 bases and J gave up 4 bases, with 14 bases separating them. This CDR3 region has 15 residues. CDR3 sequence (DNA): TGTGCCAGCAGCTCAGTCCCAGGGCCAAATCAGCCCCAGCATTTT. As protein: CASSSVPGPNQPQHF.

This clone was observed once. The chain uses TRBV3-1 (or the pseudogene TRBV3-2) and TRBJ1-2, with a weak D call TRBD1 (5 bases). V was cut by 6 bases and J by 7 bases, with 15 bases left in between. CDR1 and CDR2 from the germline V gene are LGHDT and YNNKEL (reference sequence). The CDR3 length is 13 residues. CDR3: CASRPEGRGGYTF. The DNA of the CDR3 is TGTGCCAGCAGACCGGAGGGACGGGGTGGCTACACCTTC.

In its sample, this clone was seen once. The chain links TRBV9 to TRBJ2-3, with 9 bases that match TRBD2. Germline V gene data show CDR1 as SGDLS and CDR2 as YYNGEE. The V gene end was trimmed by 4 bases and the J gene end by 5 bases; junction bases not matched to a gene: 8. The CDR3 contains 15 residues. DNA for the CDR3: TGTGCCAGCAGCCTCTACGGCGGGGGGGGAGATACGCAGTATTTT. Residues: CASSLYGGGGDTQYF.

Here the CDR3 DNA reads TGTGCCAGCAGCTTAGCCCTACGAGGGGGTGAGGAGACCCAGTACTTC. Translating gives CASSLALRGGEETQYF. The chain carries TRBV11-2 and TRBJ2-5; tentative D call: TRBD1 (6 bases). Germline lookup yields CDR1 SGHAT and CDR2 FQNNGV. CDR3 size: 16 residues. V was pared by 1 base and J by 5 bases, with 17 bases between.

The chain recombines TRBV9 with TRBJ2-5; 11 positions match TRBD2. V lost 0 bases, J lost 5 bases, and 6 bases stayed unmatched. The CDR3 runs 16 residues. Per germline, CDR1 SGDLS and CDR2 YYNGEE. The CDR3 protein is CASSVGLAGTVETQYF. CDR3 DNA sequence: TGTGCCAGCAGCGTAGGACTAGCGGGAACGGTGGAGACCCAGTACTTC.

The chain carries TRBV3-1 (or the pseudogene TRBV3-2) and TRBJ2-7; possible D gene TRBD2, 5 bases. V gave up 4 bases and J gave up 0 bases, with 7 bases separating them. The CDR3 extends over 13 amino acids. Germline-derived CDR1 and CDR2 are LGHDT and YNNKEL (reference sequence). The CDR3 sequence: CASSRGSSYEQYF. The CDR3 bases are TGTGCCAGCAGCCGAGGGAGCTCCTACGAGCAGTACTTC.

This rearrangement joins TRBV6-5 to TRBJ1-2; weak D call: TRBD1 (6 bases). The CDR3 covers 13 residues. Trimming shortened V by 4 bases and J by 2 bases, and 8 bases separated the two germline ends. The germline V gene encodes CDR1 MNHEY and CDR2 SVGAGI. CDR3 coding DNA: TGTGCCAGCAGTTCCGGACAGAACTATGGCTACACCTTC. It translates to CASSSGQNYGYTF.